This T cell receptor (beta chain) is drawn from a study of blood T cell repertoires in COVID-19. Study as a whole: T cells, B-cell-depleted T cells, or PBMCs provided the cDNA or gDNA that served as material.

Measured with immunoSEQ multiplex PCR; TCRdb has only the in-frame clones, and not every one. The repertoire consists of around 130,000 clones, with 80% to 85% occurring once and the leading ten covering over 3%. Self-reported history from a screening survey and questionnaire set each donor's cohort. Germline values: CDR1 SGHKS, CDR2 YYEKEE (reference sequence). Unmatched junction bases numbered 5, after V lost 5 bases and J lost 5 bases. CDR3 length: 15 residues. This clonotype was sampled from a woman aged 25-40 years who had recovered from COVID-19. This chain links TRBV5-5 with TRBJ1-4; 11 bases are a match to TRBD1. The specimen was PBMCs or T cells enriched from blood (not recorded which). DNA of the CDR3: TGTGCCAGCAGACGGACAGGGGGCCGCAATGAAAAACTGTTTTTT. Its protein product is CASRRTGGRNEKLFF.